Below are 29 T cell receptor beta chains sequenced from a single sample in a study of cytomegalovirus exposure and HLA in healthy donors. The PCR employed 60 Vbeta primers together with 13 Jbeta primers. Profiling relied on immunoSEQ multiplex PCR, and the TCRdb table lists in-frame clones only, not all of them. The sample holds 140,000 or so clones; about 79% are singletons and the top ten take 1.5% to 2%. Sequencing was carried out using PBMCs. The origin of the receptors is a woman in her twenties or thirties in good health and CMV-seronegative.

The chain combines TRBV4-3 with TRBJ1-2; tentatively, D is TRBD1 (5 bases). Germline CDR1 is LGHNA and CDR2 is YSLEER. CDR3 length equals 16 residues. The V and J ends lost 0 bases and 2 bases respectively, with 13 bases between them. CDR3 amino acids: CASSQDLGGMNYGYTF. CDR3 bases: TGCGCCAGCAGCCAAGATCTTGGGGGGATGAACTATGGCTACACCTTC.

The chain has TRBV30 and TRBJ1-2; unclear D gene. Between the trimmed V and J ends, which lost 1 base and 1 base, there was a span of 7 bases. The germline V gene has CDR1 GTSNPN and CDR2 SVGIG (reference sequence). The CDR3 sequence is 13 residues long. CDR3 protein: CAWSGILNYGYTF. The CDR3 DNA reads as TGTGCCTGGAGTGGTATACTTAACTATGGCTACACCTTC.

The genes are TRBV18 and TRBJ1-5; 9 bases agree with TRBD1. The CDR3 is 14 residues long. V trimming: 4 bases; J trimming: 9 bases; junction bases outside the gene matches: 7. In germline, CDR1 is KGHSH, CDR2 LQKENI. For the CDR3, the DNA is TGTGCCAGCTCACTTCTGGACAGGGGCAGGCCCCAGCATTTT. Residues: CASSLLDRGRPQHF.

This chain connects TRBV4-2 to TRBJ2-2, with 7 bases lining up with TRBD1. CDR1 LGHNA and CDR2 YNFKEQ come from the germline V gene. Trimming at V came to 0 bases and at J to 6 bases, leaving 10 bases not matched to a gene. The length of the CDR3 is 17 residues. The CDR3 here is CASSQDRGQGWAGELFF. CDR3 nucleotides: TGTGCCAGCAGCCAAGATAGGGGGCAGGGGTGGGCCGGGGAGCTGTTTTTT.

The rearrangement joins TRBV27 to TRBJ2-1; 12 bases align to TRBD1. CDR1 MNHEY and CDR2 SMNVEV come from the germline V gene (reference sequence). This CDR3 spans 16 amino acids. After removal of 6 bases from V and 9 bases from J, the junction contained 12 bases not matched to a gene. The CDR3 reads CASRVTRDRGRGEQFF. DNA of the CDR3: TGTGCCAGCAGAGTTACCCGGGACAGGGGGCGGGGTGAGCAGTTCTTC.

The chain's CDR3 is CASSPAWSSGNTIYF. CDR3 DNA sequence: TGTGCCAGCAGCCCTGCCTGGAGTTCTGGAAACACCATATATTTT. The V gene is TRBV5-6, the J gene TRBJ1-3; D call uncertain. The CDR3 sequence is 15 residues long. V lost 4 bases, J lost 1 base, and 12 bases lay in between. Germline CDR1 is SGHDT and CDR2 is YYEEEE.

The chain joins TRBV11-2 to TRBJ1-5; TRBD1 is a possible D gene (5 bases). CDR1 and CDR2 from the germline V gene are SGHAT and FQNNGV. V lost 0 bases and J 7 bases, leaving 13 bases between the germline ends. This CDR3 is 15 amino acids long. The CDR3 DNA follows: TGTGCCAGCAGCTTAGATTCGGAGGGGAGGCAGCCCCAGCATTTT. It encodes CASSLDSEGRQPQHF.

This clone was detected only a few times. This sequence joins TRBV9 and TRBJ2-1, with D possibly being TRBD2 (7 bases). In germline, CDR1 is SGDLS, CDR2 YYNGEE. This CDR3 has 16 amino acids. Trimming took 0 bases from V and 7 from J, leaving 17 bases between them. The CDR3 DNA reads TGTGCCAGCAGCGTAGTGGGCGGGGGCCCACGGAATGAGCAGTTCTTC. Translation gives CASSVVGGGPRNEQFF.

This clone was observed a few times. This specimen includes other DNA sequences encoding the same CDR3. The rearrangement uses TRBV6-5 and TRBJ1-1; D is ambiguous. The germline V gene has CDR1 MNHEY and CDR2 SVGAGI. V lost 0 bases to trimming and J lost 1 base, with 6 bases between them. This CDR3 region has 14 residues. In nucleotides, the CDR3 is TGTGCCAGCAGTTACTCCAGAGGGAACACTGAAGCTTTCTTT. Amino acid sequence: CASSYSRGNTEAFF.

This clone was seen once. This CDR3 is CASSLDPGPREGYTF. The CDR3 DNA is TGTGCCAGCAGCTTGGATCCAGGCCCGAGAGAAGGCTACACCTTC. The chain couples TRBV5-5 to TRBJ1-2, with no clear D. V was cut by 0 bases and J by 8 bases, with 17 bases left in between. The CDR3 is made up of 15 amino acids. The germline V gene has CDR1 SGHKS and CDR2 YYEKEE (reference sequence).

This rearrangement joins TRBV9 to TRBJ2-3; 7 bases line up with TRBD2. The V gene end was trimmed by 4 bases and the J gene end by 1 base; junction bases not matched to a gene: 6. This CDR3 is 15 amino acids long. Germline CDR1 and CDR2: SGDLS and YYNGEE. The CDR3 sequence: CASSTSGVRTDTQYF. CDR3 nucleotides: TGTGCCAGCAGCACCAGCGGGGTTCGCACAGATACGCAGTATTTT.

The chain links TRBV7-3 to TRBJ2-1; a weak D match, TRBD1 (5 bases). V lost 1 base and J lost 0, with 13 bases in between. In germline, CDR1 is SGHTA, CDR2 FQGTGA. This CDR3 is built from 17 residues. CDR3 in amino acids: CASSLRGPQSSYNEQFF. The CDR3 region has the DNA TGTGCCAGCAGCTTAAGGGGCCCCCAAAGCTCCTACAATGAGCAGTTCTTC.

V usage is TRBV20-1 and J usage is TRBJ1-6; D gene ambiguous. V shed 3 bases and J shed 18 bases, with 6 bases lying between them. This CDR3 is 8 amino acids long. Germline assignment: CDR1 DFQATT and CDR2 SNEGSKA (reference sequence). The CDR3 spells CSASPNHF. CDR3 bases: TGCAGTGCTAGCCCCAACCACTTT.

V usage is TRBV6-1 and J usage is TRBJ1-1; tentative D call: TRBD1 (6 bases). Trimming took 6 bases from V and 3 from J, leaving 17 bases between them. The CDR3 runs 15 residues. Germline-derived CDR1 and CDR2 are MNHNS and SASEGT. The CDR3 is CASRKETGTHTEAFF. The CDR3 DNA reads as TGTGCCAGCAGGAAAGAAACAGGGACCCACACTGAAGCTTTCTTT.

V and J are TRBV19 and TRBJ1-6; D remains ambiguous. CDR1 LNHDA and CDR2 SQIVND come from the germline V gene (reference sequence). The V end was cut by 7 bases, the J end by 1 base, with 11 bases between. The CDR3 length is 15 residues. CDR3 protein: CASTLGVSYNSPLHF. CDR3 nucleotides: TGTGCCAGTACCCTCGGGGTGTCCTATAATTCACCCCTCCACTTT.

The chain uses TRBV5-1 and TRBJ2-7, with 7 bases fitting TRBD1. Germline CDR1 reads SGHRS; CDR2 reads YFSETQ. Unmatched junction bases numbered 14, after V lost 1 base and J lost 1 base. This CDR3 is built from 18 residues. The CDR3 DNA is TGCGCCAGCAGCTTGTCTTTTGATAGAGGGGGCGAATCCTACGAGCAGTACTTC. Translating gives CASSLSFDRGGESYEQYF.

The chain combines TRBV5-1 with TRBJ2-5; TRBD2 matches at 12 bases. Germline lookup yields CDR1 SGHRS and CDR2 YFSETQ. Trimming took 3 bases from V and 3 from J; bases not matched to a gene: 9. This CDR3 is 17 amino acids long. This CDR3 reads CASSSGTRTSGEETQYF. CDR3 bases: TGCGCCAGCAGCTCAGGGACTAGGACTAGCGGGGAAGAGACCCAGTACTTC.

This clone has just a few counts. The chain uses TRBV5-1 and TRBJ2-3; 16 bases fit TRBD2. Germline CDR1 SGHRS, CDR2 YFSETQ. V lost 4 bases to trimming and J lost 5 bases; unmatched junction nucleotides: 13. The CDR3 length is 19 residues. The CDR3 spells CASSTGLAGGFYKGDTQYF. CDR3 DNA sequence: TGCGCCAGCAGCACGGGACTAGCGGGGGGGTTTTATAAGGGAGATACGCAGTATTTT.

The V call is TRBV19, the J call TRBJ1-1; D not resolved. The CDR3 runs to 14 residues. The germline V gene has CDR1 LNHDA and CDR2 SQIVND (reference sequence). Trimming cost V 8 bases and J 5 bases, with 18 bases left between them. CDR3 sequence (DNA): TGTGCCAGTGGATTATCTGCGGGTCGAACTGAAGCTTTCTTT. As protein: CASGLSAGRTEAFF.

This chain uses TRBV9 with TRBJ2-5, with a tentative D call TRBD1 (6 bases). Between the trimmed V and J ends, which lost 10 bases and 5 bases, there was a span of 21 bases. The CDR3 loop spans 14 amino acids. Germline V gene lookup returns CDR1 SGDLS and CDR2 YYNGEE. This CDR3 is CASSSRWGRETQYF. The CDR3 nucleotides read TGTGCCTCAAGCTCTCGTTGGGGGCGGGAGACCCAGTACTTC.

The chain links TRBV19 to TRBJ1-1, with TRBD1 matching over 9 bases. Trimming took 8 bases from V and 1 from J; bases not matched to a gene: 5. Germline V gives CDR1 LNHDA, CDR2 SQIVND (reference sequence). The CDR3 sequence is 14 residues long. The CDR3 sequence: CASHTGGRNTEAFF. DNA for the CDR3: TGTGCCAGTCATACAGGGGGCAGGAACACTGAAGCTTTCTTT.

The V call is TRBV7-9, the J call TRBJ2-1; 7 bases are a match to TRBD2. The CDR3 loop spans 14 amino acids. Per germline, CDR1 SEHNR and CDR2 FQNEAQ (reference sequence). The V segment lost 11 bases and the J segment 4 bases; nucleotides outside the gene matches: 11. The CDR3 nucleotides are TGTGCCGTCACCAGGGCTAGCGGTTACAATGAGCAGTTCTTC. This gives the protein CAVTRASGYNEQFF.

V gene TRBV18 combines with J gene TRBJ1-2, with a weak D call TRBD1 (6 bases). The CDR3 sequence is 14 residues long. Germline V gene sequence: CDR1 KGHSH, CDR2 LQKENI. Trimming removed 3 bases from V and 5 bases from J, with 13 bases in between. This chain's CDR3 is CASSPRQDAYGYTF. CDR3 DNA: TGTGCCAGCTCACCGCGACAGGATGCGTATGGCTACACCTTC.

The rearrangement links TRBV19 to TRBJ1-5; D is unclear. CDR3 length equals 14 residues. The V gene's germline CDR1 is LNHDA and CDR2 SQIVND (reference sequence). V shed 6 bases and J shed 4 bases, with 13 bases lying between them. This chain's CDR3 is CASRIGRGNQPQHF. CDR3 sequence (DNA): TGTGCCAGTAGAATCGGCAGAGGGAATCAGCCCCAGCATTTT.

This clone was picked up a small number of times. The V and J genes are TRBV10-2 and TRBJ2-3; TRBD1 matches 10 bases. The V segment lost 6 bases and the J segment 5 bases; nucleotides outside the gene matches: 5. The CDR3 runs to 14 residues. CDR1 and CDR2 (germline): WSHSY, SAAADI. DNA of the CDR3: TGCGCCAGCAGAGACGGACAGGGGGGAGATACGCAGTATTTT. Its protein product is CASRDGQGGDTQYF.

As regards this clone: Other DNA sequences from this sample encode an identical CDR3 as well. The genes are TRBV5-4 and TRBJ1-1, with a tentative D call TRBD1 (5 bases). Germline V gene data show CDR1 as SGHNT and CDR2 as YYREEE (reference sequence). Trimming cost V 4 bases and J 0 bases, with 16 bases left between them. This CDR3 spans 16 amino acids. The CDR3 loop is CASSVGVGGMNTEAFF. CDR3 DNA sequence: TGTGCCAGCAGCGTGGGAGTCGGGGGAATGAACACTGAAGCTTTCTTT.

A single count supports this clone. This chain links TRBV15 with TRBJ2-1, with TRBD2 matching over 7 bases. Trimming took 11 bases from V and 4 from J; bases not matched to a gene: 11. The CDR3 loop spans 14 amino acids. Germline CDR1 is LNHNV and CDR2 is YYDKDF (reference sequence). The CDR3 coding sequence is TGTGCCTCAAGCGTCGCGGGGGAGTACAATGAGCAGTTCTTC. Translated: CASSVAGEYNEQFF.

This chain joins TRBV30 and TRBJ1-5; D call uncertain. Trimming took off 1 base at V and 14 bases at J, with 18 bases between the two ends. Per the germline V gene, CDR1 is GTSNPN and CDR2 is SVGIG (reference sequence). This CDR3 has 13 residues. Here the CDR3 reads CAWSGGDNQPEHF. In DNA, the CDR3 is TGTGCCTGGAGTGGCGGAGATAATCAGCCGGAGCATTTT.

V gene TRBV13 combines with J gene TRBJ2-1; TRBD2 matches at 8 bases. V was pared by 4 bases and J by 2 bases, with 10 bases of the junction left unmatched. CDR1 is PRHDT, CDR2 FYEKMQ, per germline (reference sequence). The CDR3 contains 17 residues. The CDR3 is CASSSVANSGAYNEQFF. The CDR3 DNA reads as TGTGCCAGCAGCTCCGTCGCCAATAGCGGGGCCTACAATGAGCAGTTCTTC.